A selection of T cell receptor beta chains follows, all from one sample in a study of T-cell memory formation after mild COVID-19. Each CDR3 protein is one row after TCRdb ran MiXCR on the 5' RACE reads. The sample has under 200,000 distinct CDR3 sequences; about a third are singletons. Sequencing was done on a sample of PBMCs or a T cell subset sorted from them (not recorded which). All receptors derive from an adult woman who had mild COVID-19 (a few samples of this study predate the infection). Cell type and time point are not known. Each CDR3 is given with its conserved first and last residue. A D gene is named only where the DNA matches it firmly. Clone size is given for some rows only: seen once, a few or many times, or a class if the clone is expanded.

19,-,TRBD2,TRBV4-3,TRBJ2-3,TGCGCCAGCAGCTCTCGGGGCATCCGACGAGCGGGAGGAGGTGATACGCAGTATTTT,CASSSRGIRRAGGGDTQYF
15,-,-,TRBV6-2/TRBV6-3,TRBJ2-5,TGTGCCAGCAGTTACACCAGACAGATCCAAGAGACCCAGTACTTC,CASSYTRQIQETQYF
17,-,TRBD2,TRBV15,TRBJ2-1,TGTGCCACCAGCAGAGATCCCCGACTAGCGGGGTTGAATGAGCAGTTCTTC,CATSRDPRLAGLNEQFF
14,-,-,TRBV9,TRBJ2-3,TGTGCCAGCAGCGTAGCAGCAACCACAGATACGCAGTATTTT,CASSVAATTDTQYF
16,-,TRBD1,TRBV5-1,TRBJ2-7,TGCGCCAGCAGCCCCGGGGACGGGACAGGGGGACGCGAGCAGTACTTC,CASSPGDGTGGREQYF
13,few,-,TRBV12-3/TRBV12-4,TRBJ1-1,TGTGCCAGCAGTCCGGGGGGCCCGGGGGAAGCTTTCTTT,CASSPGGPGEAFF
14,-,-,TRBV14,TRBJ2-7,TGTGCCAGCAGCCAAGCGGGGGGCCCCTACGAGCAGTACTTC,CASSQAGGPYEQYF
12,few,TRBD1,TRBV6-5,TRBJ1-1,TGTGCCAGCATCCAGGGGGACACTGAAGCTTTCTTT,CASIQGDTEAFF
13,-,-,TRBV5-1,TRBJ2-7,TGCGCCAGCAGCACCCGACGGGACTACGAGCAGTACTTC,CASSTRRDYEQYF
13,-,-,TRBV18,TRBJ1-1,TGTGCCAGCTCACCGGCCCATGGGGATCAGGCTTTCTTT,CASSPAHGDQAFF
13,-,-,TRBV7-9,TRBJ1-1,TGTGCCAGCAGCTTAGCGAATTTGCTGGGAGCTTTCTTT,CASSLANLLGAFF
15,-,TRBD1,TRBV7-9,TRBJ2-5,TGTGCCAGCAGCTCGGACAGGGGGGAAGGAGAGACCCAGTACTTC,CASSSDRGEGETQYF
15,once,TRBD2,TRBV6-5,TRBJ2-3,TGTGCCAGCAGAAATAGCGGGGGCCGCACAGATACGCAGTATTTT,CASRNSGGRTDTQYF
15,many,TRBD1,TRBV5-1,TRBJ2-1,TGCGCCAGCAGCGCCGGGACAGGATCCTACAATGAGCAGTTCTTC,CASSAGTGSYNEQFF
16,many,-,TRBV5-6,TRBJ2-4,TGTGCCAGCAGCTACAGGACAGTACTAGCCAAAAACATTCAGTACTTC,CASSYRTVLAKNIQYF
16,-,TRBD2,TRBV12-3/TRBV12-4,TRBJ2-1,TGTGCCAGCAGGGATTCTAGCGGGGGCCCCTACAATGAGCAGTTCTTC,CASRDSSGGPYNEQFF
12,-,TRBD2,TRBV20-1,TRBJ2-3,TGCAGTCTAACTAGCGCTGGAAATACGCAGTATTTT,CSLTSAGNTQYF
17,-,TRBD1,TRBV6-2/TRBV6-3,TRBJ2-1,TGTGCCAGCATATTGGCCCCGGGACAGGGGGCGCGGAATGAGCAGTTCTTC,CASILAPGQGARNEQFF
13,few,-,TRBV11-2,TRBJ2-7,TGTGCCAGCAGCTTAAGCCCGTCCTACGAGCAGTACTTC,CASSLSPSYEQYF
16,many,-,TRBV20-1,TRBJ2-3,TGCAGTGCTAGCCCCCTGGGGATTTCTAGCACAGATACGCAGTATTTT,CSASPLGISSTDTQYF
14,few,TRBD1,TRBV4-1,TRBJ2-3,TGCGCCAGCAGGCGAGACAGGGTAGCAGATACGCAGTATTTT,CASRRDRVADTQYF
16,few,-,TRBV4-1,TRBJ1-2,TGCGCCAGCAGCCAAGCCTACCAGACGGCGAGCTATGGCTACACCTTC,CASSQAYQTASYGYTF
15,many,-,TRBV7-9,TRBJ2-7,TGTGCCAGCAGCGGTGAACAGGAATTCCTACGCGAGCAGTACTTC,CASSGEQEFLREQYF
13,-,-,TRBV19,TRBJ2-5,TGTGCCAGCACCCCCCGGGGGAAAGAGACCCAGTACTTC,CASTPRGKETQYF
11,many,-,TRBV12-3/TRBV12-4,TRBJ2-7,TGTGCCAGCAGCCCCCACTACGAGCAGTACTTC,CASSPHYEQYF
15,few,TRBD1,TRBV30,TRBJ2-7,TGTGCCTGGAACCTGGGACAGGGATCGAGCTACGAGCAGTACTTC,CAWNLGQGSSYEQYF
12,few,TRBD1,TRBV20-1,TRBJ2-1,TGCAGTGCGGGACAGGGAGGACATGAGCAGTTCTTC,CSAGQGGHEQFF
15,few,TRBD1,TRBV20-1,TRBJ2-7,TGCAGTGCTAGAGAAAAACAGGGGAGCTCCTACGAGCAGTACTTC,CSAREKQGSSYEQYF
16,few,TRBD2,TRBV13,TRBJ2-3,TGTGCCAGCAGCCTACGGGGGGGTTTAAGGACAGATACGCAGTATTTT,CASSLRGGLRTDTQYF
14,few,TRBD2,TRBV2,TRBJ2-5,TGTGCCAGCAGTGAACGGGGACTAGCGGAGACCCAGTACTTC,CASSERGLAETQYF
13,-,-,TRBV7-3,TRBJ1-1,TGTGCCAGCAGCTCTCTCGCTCAGGGTGAAGCTTTCTTT,CASSSLAQGEAFF
14,-,TRBD1,TRBV7-8,TRBJ2-5,TGTGCCAGCAGCCCTATGTGGACAGGGGAGACCCAGTACTTC,CASSPMWTGETQYF
12,few,-,TRBV12-3/TRBV12-4,TRBJ2-1,TGTGCCAGCAGTATGGCCTACAATGAGCAGTTCTTC,CASSMAYNEQFF
14,-,TRBD1,TRBV12-3/TRBV12-4,TRBJ1-5,TGTGCCAGCAGTTTATTCGCAGGGGGTCAGCCCCAGCATTTT,CASSLFAGGQPQHF
15,few,-,TRBV7-6,TRBJ2-2,TGTGCCAGCAGCTTGCTCGCAGGGAGCACCGGGGAGCTGTTTTTT,CASSLLAGSTGELFF
15,few,-,TRBV19,TRBJ2-3,TGTGCCAGTACCAGGGAATTAACTAGCACAGATACGCAGTATTTT,CASTRELTSTDTQYF
12,few,TRBD1,TRBV20-1,TRBJ1-1,TGCAGTGCTGGACAGGGGAGTAGCGAAGCTTTCTTT,CSAGQGSSEAFF
17,-,-,TRBV7-2,TRBJ2-6,TGTGCCAGCAGCTTAATCACGTCCCGCTCTGGGGCCAACGTCCTGACTTTC,CASSLITSRSGANVLTF
14,-,-,TRBV7-2,TRBJ2-3,TGTGCCAGCAGCTTCGCGCCTAGCACAGATACGCAGTATTTT,CASSFAPSTDTQYF
14,-,-,TRBV20-1,TRBJ1-2,TGCAGTGCTAGAGCGGCAGCCTTGACGTATGGCTACACCTTC,CSARAAALTYGYTF
15,many,TRBD1,TRBV10-2,TRBJ1-6,TGCGCCAGCAGTGACAACCGGGACAGGGATTCACCCCTCCACTTT,CASSDNRDRDSPLHF
14,-,-,TRBV7-2,TRBJ2-2,TGTGCCAGCAGCTCTGGGTCTCAAGGCGGGGAGCTGTTTTTT,CASSSGSQGGELFF
14,-,-,TRBV5-4,TRBJ2-1,TGTGCCAGCAGCTTGGGGGGACTTGACAATGAGCAGTTCTTC,CASSLGGLDNEQFF
14,once,TRBD2,TRBV3-1,TRBJ2-3,TGTGCCAGCAGCCAAGAGGGACTAGCAGATACGCAGTATTTT,CASSQEGLADTQYF
11,-,-,TRBV7-2,TRBJ1-2,TGTGCCAGACCCTCAAGGTTTGGCTACACCTTC,CARPSRFGYTF
15,-,TRBD2,TRBV9,TRBJ2-1,TGTGCCAGCAGCGCACGGGAGGGCACGGGATATGAGCAGTTCTTC,CASSAREGTGYEQFF
13,once,-,TRBV2,TRBJ2-1,TGTGCCAGCACTCCTCTCTCCAATAATGAGCAGTTCTTC,CASTPLSNNEQFF
16,-,TRBD2,TRBV18,TRBJ2-3,TGTGCCAGCTCACAAGTCGTAGCGGGAGTAACAGATACGCAGTATTTT,CASSQVVAGVTDTQYF
14,few,TRBD1,TRBV12-3/TRBV12-4,TRBJ1-2,TGTGCCAGCAGTCCCGGGACAGGACACTATGGCTACACCTTC,CASSPGTGHYGYTF
16,-,TRBD1,TRBV7-2,TRBJ1-3,TGTGCCAGCAGCCAAAGTTGGACAGGGACTGGAAACACCATATATTTT,CASSQSWTGTGNTIYF
15,-,-,TRBV6-5,TRBJ2-3,TGTGCCAGCAGTTACTCCCGAGGGTGGGCAGATACGCAGTATTTT,CASSYSRGWADTQYF
16,many,-,TRBV20-1,TRBJ1-4,TGCAGTGCTAGAGATGCGGGGGTCGGAACTAATGAAAAACTGTTTTTT,CSARDAGVGTNEKLFF
14,few,TRBD2,TRBV11-1,TRBJ2-1,TGTGCCAGCAGCCAGGGACTAGCGGCAACCTTCCAGTTCTTC,CASSQGLAATFQFF
14,many,TRBD1,TRBV6-2/TRBV6-3,TRBJ1-2,TGTGCCAGCAGACAGGGGGTCGGTAACTATGGCTACACCTTC,CASRQGVGNYGYTF
14,-,-,TRBV4-1,TRBJ1-2,TGCGCCAGCAGCCTTCATGGGTCTAAAGGCGGCTACACCTTC,CASSLHGSKGGYTF
14,few,-,TRBV7-9,TRBJ1-5,TGTGCCAGCAGCTTAGGACAGCACAATCAGCCCCAGCATTTT,CASSLGQHNQPQHF